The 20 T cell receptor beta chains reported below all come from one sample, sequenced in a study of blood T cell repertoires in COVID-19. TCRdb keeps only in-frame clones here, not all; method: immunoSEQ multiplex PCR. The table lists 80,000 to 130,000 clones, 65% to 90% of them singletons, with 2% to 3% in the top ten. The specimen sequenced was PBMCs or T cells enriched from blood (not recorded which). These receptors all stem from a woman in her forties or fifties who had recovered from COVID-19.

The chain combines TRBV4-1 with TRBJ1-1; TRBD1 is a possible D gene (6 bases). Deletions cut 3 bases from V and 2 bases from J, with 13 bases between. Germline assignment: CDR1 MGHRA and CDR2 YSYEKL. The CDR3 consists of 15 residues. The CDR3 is CASSHPNRANTEAFF. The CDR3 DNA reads TGCGCCAGCAGCCATCCGAACAGGGCTAACACTGAAGCTTTCTTT.

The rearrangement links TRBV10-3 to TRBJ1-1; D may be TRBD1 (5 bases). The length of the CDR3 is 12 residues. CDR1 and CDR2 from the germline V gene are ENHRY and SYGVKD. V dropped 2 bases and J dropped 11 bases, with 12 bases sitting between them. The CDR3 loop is CAISERGREAFF. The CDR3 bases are TGTGCCATCAGTGAGCGGGGACGGGAGGCTTTCTTT.

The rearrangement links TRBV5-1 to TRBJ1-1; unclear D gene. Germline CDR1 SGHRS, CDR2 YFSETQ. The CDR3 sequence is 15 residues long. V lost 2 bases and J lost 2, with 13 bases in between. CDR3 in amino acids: CASSLTRVPNTEAFF. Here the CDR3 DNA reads TGCGCCAGCAGCTTAACGAGGGTACCAAACACTGAAGCTTTCTTT.

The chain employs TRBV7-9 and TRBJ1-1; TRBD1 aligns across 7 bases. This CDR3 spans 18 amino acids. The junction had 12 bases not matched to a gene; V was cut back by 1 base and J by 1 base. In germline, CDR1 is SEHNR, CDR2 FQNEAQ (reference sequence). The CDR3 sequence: CASSLETVGTVWNTEAFF. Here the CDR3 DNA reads TGTGCCAGCAGCTTAGAAACTGTTGGGACAGTATGGAACACTGAAGCTTTCTTT.

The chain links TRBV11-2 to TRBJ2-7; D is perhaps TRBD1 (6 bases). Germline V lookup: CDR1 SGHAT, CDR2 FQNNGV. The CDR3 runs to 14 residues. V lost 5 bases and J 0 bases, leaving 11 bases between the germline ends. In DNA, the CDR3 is TGTGCCAGCAGCCACAGGGTAAGCTCCTACGAGCAGTACTTC. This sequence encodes CASSHRVSSYEQYF.

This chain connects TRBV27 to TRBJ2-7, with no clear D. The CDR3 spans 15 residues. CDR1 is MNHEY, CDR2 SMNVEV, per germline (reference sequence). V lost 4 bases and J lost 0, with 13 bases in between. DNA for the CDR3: TGTGCCAGCAGTTCTCTGGCCCGCATCTCCTACGAGCAGTACTTC. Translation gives CASSSLARISYEQYF.

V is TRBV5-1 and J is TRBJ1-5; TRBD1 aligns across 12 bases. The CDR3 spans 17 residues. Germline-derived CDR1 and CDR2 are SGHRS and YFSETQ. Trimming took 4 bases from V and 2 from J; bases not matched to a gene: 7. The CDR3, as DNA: TGCGCCAGCAGCCCGGGGACAGGGGGCGCGGGCAATCAGCCCCAGCATTTT. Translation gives CASSPGTGGAGNQPQHF.

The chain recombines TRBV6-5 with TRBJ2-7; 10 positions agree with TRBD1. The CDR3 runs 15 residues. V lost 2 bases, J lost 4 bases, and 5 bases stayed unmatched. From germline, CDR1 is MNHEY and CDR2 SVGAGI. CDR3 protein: CASSYRGTGVYEQYF. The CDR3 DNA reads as TGTGCCAGCAGTTACCGCGGGACAGGGGTTTACGAGCAGTACTTC.

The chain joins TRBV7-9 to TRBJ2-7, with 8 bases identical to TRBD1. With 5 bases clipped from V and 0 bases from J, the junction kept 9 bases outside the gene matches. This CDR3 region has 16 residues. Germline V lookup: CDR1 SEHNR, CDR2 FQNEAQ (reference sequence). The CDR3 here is CASSQSRQGISYEQYF. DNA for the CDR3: TGTGCCAGCAGCCAATCTCGACAGGGGATCTCCTACGAGCAGTACTTC.

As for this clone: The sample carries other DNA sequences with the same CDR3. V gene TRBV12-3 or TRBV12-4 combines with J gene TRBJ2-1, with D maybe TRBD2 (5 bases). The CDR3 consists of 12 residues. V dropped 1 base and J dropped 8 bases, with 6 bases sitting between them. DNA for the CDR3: TGTGCCAGCAGTTTAGAGAGGGATGAGCAGTTCTTC. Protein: CASSLERDEQFF.

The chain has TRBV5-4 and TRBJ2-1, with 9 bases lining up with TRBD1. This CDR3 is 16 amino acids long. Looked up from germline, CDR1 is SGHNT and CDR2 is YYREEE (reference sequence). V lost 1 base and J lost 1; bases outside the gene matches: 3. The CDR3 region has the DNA TGTGCCAGCAGCTTGCCGGGACAGGGTTCCTACAATGAGCAGTTCTTC. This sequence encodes CASSLPGQGSYNEQFF. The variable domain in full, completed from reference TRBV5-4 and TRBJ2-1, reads ETGVTQSPTHLIKTRGQQVTLRCSSQSGHNTVSWYQQALGQGPQFIFQYYREEENGRGNFPPRFSGLQFPNYSSELNVNALELDDSALYLCASSLPGQGSYNEQFFGPGTRLTVL.

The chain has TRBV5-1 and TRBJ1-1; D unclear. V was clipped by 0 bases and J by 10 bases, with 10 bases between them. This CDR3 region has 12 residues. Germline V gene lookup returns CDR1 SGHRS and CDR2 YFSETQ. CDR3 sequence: CASSLASGGAFF. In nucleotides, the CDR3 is TGCGCCAGCAGCTTGGCGTCCGGCGGAGCTTTCTTT.

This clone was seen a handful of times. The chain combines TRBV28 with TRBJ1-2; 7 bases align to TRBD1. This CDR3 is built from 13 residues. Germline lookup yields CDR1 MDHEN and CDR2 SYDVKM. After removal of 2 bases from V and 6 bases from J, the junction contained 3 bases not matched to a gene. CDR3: CASSLAGTDGYTF. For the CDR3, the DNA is TGTGCCAGCAGTTTAGCCGGGACAGATGGCTACACCTTC.

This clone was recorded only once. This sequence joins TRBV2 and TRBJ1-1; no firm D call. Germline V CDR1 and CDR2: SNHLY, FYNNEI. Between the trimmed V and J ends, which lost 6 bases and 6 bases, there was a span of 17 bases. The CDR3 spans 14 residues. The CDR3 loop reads CASRLGPARAEAFF. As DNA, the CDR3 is TGTGCCAGCAGGCTAGGACCCGCGCGGGCTGAAGCTTTCTTT.

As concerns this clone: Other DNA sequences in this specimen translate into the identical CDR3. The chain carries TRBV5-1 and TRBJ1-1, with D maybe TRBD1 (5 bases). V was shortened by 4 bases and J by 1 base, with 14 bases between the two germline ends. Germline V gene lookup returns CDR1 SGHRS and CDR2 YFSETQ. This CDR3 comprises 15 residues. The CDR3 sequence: CASSPGGTANTEAFF. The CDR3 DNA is TGCGCCAGCAGCCCTGGAGGGACCGCGAACACTGAAGCTTTCTTT.

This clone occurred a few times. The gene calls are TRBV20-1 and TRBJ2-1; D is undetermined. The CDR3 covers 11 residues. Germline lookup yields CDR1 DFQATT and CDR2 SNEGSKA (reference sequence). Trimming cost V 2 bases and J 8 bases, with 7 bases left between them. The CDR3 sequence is CSARPFDEQFF. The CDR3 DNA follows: TGCAGTGCTAGACCCTTCGATGAGCAGTTCTTC.

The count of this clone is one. The CDR3 nucleotides are TGTGCCAGTAGTATGGAGGGACAGGGGCTCTCTGAAGCTTTCTTT. It yields the protein CASSMEGQGLSEAFF. This chain joins TRBV19 and TRBJ1-1, with 10 bases matching TRBD1. This CDR3 region has 15 residues. CDR1 LNHDA and CDR2 SQIVND come from the germline V gene (reference sequence). With 3 bases clipped from V and 6 bases from J, the junction kept 7 bases outside the gene matches.

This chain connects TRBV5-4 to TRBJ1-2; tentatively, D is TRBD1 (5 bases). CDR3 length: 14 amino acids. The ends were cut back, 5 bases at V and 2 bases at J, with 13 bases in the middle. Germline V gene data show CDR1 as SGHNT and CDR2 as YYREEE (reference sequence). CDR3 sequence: CASSSDSNNYGYTF. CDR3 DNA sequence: TGTGCCAGCAGTTCAGACAGTAACAACTATGGCTACACCTTC.

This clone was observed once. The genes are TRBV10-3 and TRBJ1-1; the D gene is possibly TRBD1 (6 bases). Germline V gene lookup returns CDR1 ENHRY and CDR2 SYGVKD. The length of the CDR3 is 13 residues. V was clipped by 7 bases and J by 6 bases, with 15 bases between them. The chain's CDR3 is CAITRARGSEAFF. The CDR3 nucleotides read TGTGCCATCACCAGGGCTAGGGGGTCTGAAGCTTTCTTT.

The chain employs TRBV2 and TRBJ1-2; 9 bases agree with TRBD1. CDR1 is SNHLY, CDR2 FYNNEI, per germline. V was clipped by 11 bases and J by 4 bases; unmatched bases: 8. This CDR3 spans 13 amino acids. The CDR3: CAAHKGQGYGYTF. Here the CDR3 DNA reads TGTGCCGCCCATAAGGGACAGGGCTATGGCTACACCTTC.